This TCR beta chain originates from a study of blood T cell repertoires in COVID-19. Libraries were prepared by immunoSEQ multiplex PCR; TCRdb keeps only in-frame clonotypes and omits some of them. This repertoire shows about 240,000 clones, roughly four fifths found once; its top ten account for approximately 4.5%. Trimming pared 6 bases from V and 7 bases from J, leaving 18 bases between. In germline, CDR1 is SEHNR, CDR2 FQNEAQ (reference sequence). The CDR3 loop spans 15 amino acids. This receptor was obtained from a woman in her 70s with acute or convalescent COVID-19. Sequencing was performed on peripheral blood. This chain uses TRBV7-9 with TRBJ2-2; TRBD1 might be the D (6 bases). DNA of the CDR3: TGTGCCAGCAGGTTATACACAGGGTTGAGCGGGGAGCTGTTTTTT. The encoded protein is CASRLYTGLSGELFF.